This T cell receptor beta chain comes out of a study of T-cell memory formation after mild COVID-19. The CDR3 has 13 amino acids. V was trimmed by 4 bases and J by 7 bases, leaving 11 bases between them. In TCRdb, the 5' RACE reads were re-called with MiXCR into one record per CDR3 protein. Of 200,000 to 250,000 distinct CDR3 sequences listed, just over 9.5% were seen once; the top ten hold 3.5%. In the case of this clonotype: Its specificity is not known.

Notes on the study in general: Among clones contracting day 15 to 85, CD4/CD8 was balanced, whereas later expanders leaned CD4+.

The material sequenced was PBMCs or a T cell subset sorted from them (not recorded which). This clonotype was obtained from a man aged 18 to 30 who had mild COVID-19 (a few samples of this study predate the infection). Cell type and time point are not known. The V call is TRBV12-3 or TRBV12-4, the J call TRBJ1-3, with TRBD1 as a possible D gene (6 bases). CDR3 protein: CASSSGQLNTIYF. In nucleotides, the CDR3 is TGTGCCAGCAGTTCCGGACAGTTGAACACCATATATTTT.